Below are 27 T cell receptor beta chains sequenced from a single sample in a study of T cells expressing NK-cell markers. TCRdb re-called the 5' RACE reads and catalogs CDR3 proteins one per entry, DNA excluded. The sample includes about 460,000 distinct CDR3 sequences. Material for sequencing was blood T cells: a sorted CD56 or NKG2C T cell subset, CD4+ or CD8+ T cells, or bulk PBMC T cells (not recorded which). The receptors stem from a woman aged 45-65 years in good health.

The genes are TRBV9 and TRBJ2-3; TCRdb lists TRBD1, though no DNA is available to test this call. The CDR3 contains 15 residues. Germline V gene sequence: CDR1 SGDLS, CDR2 YYNGEE. The CDR3 spells CASTHSGQFTDTQYF.

The CDR3 here is CASSSMVEGLEDTQYF. This chain links TRBV7-3 with TRBJ2-3. The germline gives CDR1 SGHTA, CDR2 FQGTGA. This CDR3 has 16 amino acids.

J is TRBJ2-1 and V is TRBV19. The germline gives CDR1 LNHDA, CDR2 SQIVND (reference sequence). CDR3 length: 14 amino acids. CDR3: CASSIKGSYNEQFF. Using reference TRBV19 and TRBJ2-1 for the parts outside the CDR3, the full variable domain is DGGITQSPKYLFRKEGQNVTLSCEQNLNHDAMYWYRQDPGQGLRLIYYSQIVNDFQKGDIAEGYSVSREKKESFPLTVTSAQKNPTAFYLCASSIKGSYNEQFFGPGTRLTVL.

The J gene is TRBJ1-3, the V gene TRBV19; no DNA is available, so the TRBD1 call from TCRdb remains unchecked. Germline V gives CDR1 LNHDA, CDR2 SQIVND (reference sequence). The CDR3 spans 13 residues. CDR3 in amino acids: CASNDRKGNTIYF.

This chain links TRBV6-6 with TRBJ1-5; TCRdb picks TRBD1, but there is no DNA to check that call. The germline V gene has CDR1 MNHNY and CDR2 SVGAGI (reference sequence). The CDR3 is 14 amino acids. The CDR3 here is CASTKRGSNQPQHF.

This chain uses TRBV3-1 with TRBJ1-1; the D gene TCRdb calls, TRBD1, cannot be checked with no DNA. The CDR3 has 15 amino acids. Looked up from germline, CDR1 is LGHDT and CDR2 is YNNKEL (reference sequence). The CDR3 protein is CASSPRTGGALKAFF.

The gene calls are TRBV11-2 and TRBJ2-5; no DNA is available, so the TRBD1 call from TCRdb remains unchecked. The germline V gene encodes CDR1 SGHAT and CDR2 FQNNGV. The CDR3 runs 13 residues. The CDR3 here is CASSTGVGETQYF.

V is TRBV5-5 and J is TRBJ2-1. The CDR3 extends over 16 amino acids. CDR1 SGHKS and CDR2 YYEKEE come from the germline V gene (reference sequence). The CDR3 sequence is CASSLIADPARNEQFF.

This chain joins TRBV20-1 and TRBJ2-1; TCRdb reports TRBD1, a call that lacks DNA to check it against. The germline V gene encodes CDR1 DFQATT and CDR2 SNEGSKA (reference sequence). The CDR3 runs 14 residues. Here the CDR3 reads CSASDRGRVNEQFF.

This sequence joins TRBV20-1 and TRBJ1-1; checking the TCRdb D call of TRBD1 is not possible without DNA. Germline V gives CDR1 DFQATT, CDR2 SNEGSKA (reference sequence). The CDR3 loop spans 13 amino acids. The CDR3 reads CSAGGTPEPEAFF.

The rearrangement links TRBV27 to TRBJ2-1; absent DNA, TCRdb's TRBD2 call cannot be checked. CDR1 is MNHEY, CDR2 SMNVEV, per germline (reference sequence). This CDR3 spans 14 amino acids. CDR3: CASRIGLAANEQFF.

This chain links TRBV15 with TRBJ2-1; absent DNA, TCRdb's TRBD1 call cannot be checked. Germline assignment: CDR1 LNHNV and CDR2 YYDKDF (reference sequence). The CDR3 spans 12 residues. This CDR3 reads CATSPGQGEQFF.

The genes are TRBV15 and TRBJ2-1; TCRdb selects TRBD1, and the lack of DNA leaves this call unchecked. The CDR3 is 14 residues long. CDR1 is LNHNV and CDR2 is YYDKDF in the germline V gene (reference sequence). CDR3 sequence reads: CATSRPPGYNEQFF.

The chain is built from TRBV4-1 and TRBJ2-7; TCRdb indicates TRBD2, and absent DNA this call remains unverified. This CDR3 is built from 15 residues. Germline CDR1 MGHRA, CDR2 YSYEKL. The CDR3 reads CASSQPTSGRGEQYF.

The chain has TRBV5-1 and TRBJ2-1; the TCRdb D gene call, TRBD2, has no DNA to confirm it. CDR3 size: 16 residues. Per the germline V gene, CDR1 is SGHRS and CDR2 is YFSETQ. CDR3: CASSVGATGSSGWQFF.

The chain links TRBV7-3 to TRBJ2-4; as DNA is missing, the TRBD1 call by TCRdb cannot be tested. Germline V CDR1 and CDR2: SGHTA, FQGTGA. The CDR3 runs 16 residues. The CDR3: CASSLMSGQGADIQYF.

V gene TRBV10-3 combines with J gene TRBJ2-2; the TRBD1 assignment by TCRdb is unverifiable without DNA. The V gene's germline CDR1 is ENHRY and CDR2 SYGVKD. The CDR3 covers 15 residues. The chain's CDR3 is CAITGPDPAGGELFF.

This chain links TRBV27 with TRBJ2-1; there is no DNA to check the TCRdb D call of TRBD2. Germline V gene data show CDR1 as MNHEY and CDR2 as SMNVEV (reference sequence). The CDR3 sequence is 13 residues long. CDR3 protein: CASSLPLAVEQFF.

This chain connects TRBV10-3 to TRBJ1-1. The CDR3 runs 12 residues. From germline, CDR1 is ENHRY and CDR2 SYGVKD. The CDR3 reads CAISGGNTEAFF.

The chain is built from TRBV11-2 and TRBJ2-2; lacking DNA, the TRBD1 call made by TCRdb goes unchecked. CDR3 length: 15 amino acids. Germline CDR1 is SGHAT and CDR2 is FQNNGV. The CDR3 spells CASIDIRELDGELFF.

The genes are TRBV20-1 and TRBJ1-2. Germline CDR1 DFQATT, CDR2 SNEGSKA (reference sequence). The CDR3 runs 13 residues. The CDR3 spells CSATPESSYGYTF.

The J gene is TRBJ2-1, the V gene TRBV27. The germline gives CDR1 MNHEY, CDR2 SMNVEV (reference sequence). The CDR3 is 15 residues long. The chain's CDR3 is CASSLVSLGNNEQFF.

This rearrangement joins TRBV6-6 to TRBJ1-6; TCRdb lists TRBD1, though no DNA is available to test this call. The CDR3 has 15 amino acids. Germline V gene sequence: CDR1 MNHNY, CDR2 SVGAGI (reference sequence). The CDR3 here is CASSQQGALNSPLHF.

The rearrangement joins TRBV11-1 to TRBJ2-1; TCRdb names TRBD1, which stays unverified in the absence of DNA. Germline V gene sequence: CDR1 SGHAT, CDR2 FQDESV (reference sequence). This CDR3 is 14 amino acids long. The CDR3 spells CASSLEQGPWEQFF.

The rearrangement uses TRBV10-3 and TRBJ1-6; TCRdb outputs TRBD1, but without DNA this stays unchecked. The CDR3 spans 15 residues. Germline loops: CDR1 ENHRY, CDR2 SYGVKD. This CDR3 is CATTKGIQGGSPLHF.

V usage is TRBV5-6 and J usage is TRBJ1-4. Germline CDR1 SGHDT, CDR2 YYEEEE. The CDR3 extends over 14 amino acids. The CDR3 sequence is CASSLVRGNEKLFF.

This chain joins TRBV28 and TRBJ1-2; TCRdb names TRBD1, which stays unverified in the absence of DNA. Germline V lookup: CDR1 MDHEN, CDR2 SYDVKM. The CDR3 totals 14 residues. The CDR3 sequence is CASTEPGRRYGYTF.